This TCR beta chain was sequenced during a study of neurological immune-mediated disorders. The overall study: There were about 34 multiple sclerosis patients; approximately 31 were relapsing-remitting and 3 were secondary progressive. General study results and limits: While HTLV-1-associated myelopathy showed the greatest TCR clonal expansion, multiple sclerosis showed the least, falling below healthy controls.

This clonotype was counted many times. The antigen is unknown. With V trimmed by 1 base and J by 3 bases, 11 bases remained unmatched. The germline V gene encodes CDR1 SGHVS and CDR2 FNYEAQ. This CDR3 has 17 residues. cDNA synthesis was performed by 5'RACE with 10-nucleotide random UMIs. One entry per CDR3 protein, called by TCRdb with MiXCR from the 5' RACE reads. The table includes about 50,000 distinct CDR3 sequences, about 3% detected once. Sequencing was performed on PBMCs. The origin of this receptor is a man aged 35 to 55 with multiple sclerosis. The J gene is TRBJ2-5, the V gene TRBV7-6, with 7 nucleotides matching TRBD1. In DNA, the CDR3 is TGTGCCAGCAGCTTAGTCAGGGGGAAGGGATCAAAAGAGACCCAGTACTTC. Its protein is CASSLVRGKGSKETQYF.